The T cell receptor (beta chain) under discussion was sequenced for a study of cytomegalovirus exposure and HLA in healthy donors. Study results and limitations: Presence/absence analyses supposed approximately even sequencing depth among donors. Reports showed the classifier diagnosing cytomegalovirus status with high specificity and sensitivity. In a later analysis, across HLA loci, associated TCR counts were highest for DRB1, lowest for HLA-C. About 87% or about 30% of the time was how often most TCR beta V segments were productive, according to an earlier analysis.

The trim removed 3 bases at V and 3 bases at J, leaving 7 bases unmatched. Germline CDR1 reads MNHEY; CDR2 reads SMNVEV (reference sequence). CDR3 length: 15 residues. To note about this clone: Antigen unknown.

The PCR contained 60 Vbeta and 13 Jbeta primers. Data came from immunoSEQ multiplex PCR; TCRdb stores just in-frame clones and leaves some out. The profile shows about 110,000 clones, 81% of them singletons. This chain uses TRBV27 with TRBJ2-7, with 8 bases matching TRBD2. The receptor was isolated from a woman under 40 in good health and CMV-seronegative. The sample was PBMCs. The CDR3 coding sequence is TGTGCCAGCAGTTTCTCGGGAGGGCCTAGCTACGAGCAGTACTTC. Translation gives CASSFSGGPSYEQYF.